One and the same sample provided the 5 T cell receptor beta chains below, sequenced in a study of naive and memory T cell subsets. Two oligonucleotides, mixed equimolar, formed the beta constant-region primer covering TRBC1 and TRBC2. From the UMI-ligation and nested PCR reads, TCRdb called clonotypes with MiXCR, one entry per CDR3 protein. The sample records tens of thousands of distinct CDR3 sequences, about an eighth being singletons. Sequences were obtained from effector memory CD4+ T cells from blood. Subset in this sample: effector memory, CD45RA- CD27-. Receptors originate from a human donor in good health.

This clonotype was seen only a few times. The CDR3 loop reads CASSYRSGGGKSSGANVLTF. The CDR3 DNA follows: TGTGCCAGCAGTTACCGTTCTGGTGGAGGGAAAAGCTCTGGGGCCAACGTCCTGACTTTC. The rearrangement links TRBV6-6 to TRBJ2-6; possibly TRBD2 for D (6 bases). This CDR3 contains 20 residues. Germline CDR1 reads MNHNY; CDR2 reads SVGAGI (reference sequence). V was pared by 2 bases and J by 0 bases, with 20 bases between.

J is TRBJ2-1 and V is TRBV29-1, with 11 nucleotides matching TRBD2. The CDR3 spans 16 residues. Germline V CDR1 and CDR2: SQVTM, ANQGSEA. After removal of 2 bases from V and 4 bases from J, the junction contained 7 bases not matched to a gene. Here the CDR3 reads CSVETPTSGVYNEQFF. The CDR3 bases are TGCAGCGTTGAAACCCCGACTAGCGGGGTTTACAATGAGCAGTTCTTC.

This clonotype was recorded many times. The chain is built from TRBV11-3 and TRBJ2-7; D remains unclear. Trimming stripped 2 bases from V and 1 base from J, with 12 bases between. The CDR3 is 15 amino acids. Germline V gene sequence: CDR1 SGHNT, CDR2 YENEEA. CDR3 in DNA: TGTGCCAGCAGCTTAAACCCAGCGTCATCCTACGAGCAGTACTTC. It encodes CASSLNPASSYEQYF.

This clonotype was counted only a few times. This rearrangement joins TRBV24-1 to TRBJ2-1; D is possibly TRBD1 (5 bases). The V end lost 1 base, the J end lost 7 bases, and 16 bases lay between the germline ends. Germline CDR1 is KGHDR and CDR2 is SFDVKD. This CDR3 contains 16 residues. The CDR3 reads CATSDFGRDGRNEQFF. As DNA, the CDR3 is TGTGCCACCAGTGATTTCGGCAGGGATGGGCGAAATGAGCAGTTCTTC.

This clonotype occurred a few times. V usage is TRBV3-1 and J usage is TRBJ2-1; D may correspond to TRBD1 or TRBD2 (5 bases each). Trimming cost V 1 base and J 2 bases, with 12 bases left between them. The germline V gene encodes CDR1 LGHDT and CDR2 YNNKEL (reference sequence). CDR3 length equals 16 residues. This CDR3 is CASSQVGRAPYNEQFF. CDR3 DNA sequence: TGTGCCAGCAGCCAAGTGGGACGGGCTCCCTACAATGAGCAGTTCTTC.